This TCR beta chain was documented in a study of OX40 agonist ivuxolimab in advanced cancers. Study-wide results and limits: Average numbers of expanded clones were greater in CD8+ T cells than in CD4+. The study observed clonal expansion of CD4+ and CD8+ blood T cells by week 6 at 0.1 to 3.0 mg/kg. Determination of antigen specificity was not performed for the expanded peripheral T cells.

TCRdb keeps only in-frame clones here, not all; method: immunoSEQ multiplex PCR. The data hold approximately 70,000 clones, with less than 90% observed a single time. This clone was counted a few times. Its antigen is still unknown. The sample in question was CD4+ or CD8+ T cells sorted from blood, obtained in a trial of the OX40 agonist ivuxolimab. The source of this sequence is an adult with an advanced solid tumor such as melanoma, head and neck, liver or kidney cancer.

DNA of the CDR3: TGTGCCAGCAGCTTAGCGTGGCAGAATGGAGAGACCCAGTACTTC. Protein product: CASSLAWQNGETQYF. This chain joins TRBV7-8 and TRBJ2-5; D unresolved. Germline V CDR1 and CDR2: SGHVS, FQNEAQ. The V gene lost 0 bases and the J gene lost 4 bases, with 12 bases spanning the gap. The CDR3 extends over 15 amino acids.